This T cell receptor (beta chain) was recovered during a study of OX40 agonist ivuxolimab in advanced cancers. Study context: The study treated patients with ivuxolimab, an agonistic anti-OX40 (CD134) antibody.

Germline CDR1 reads LNHDA; CDR2 reads SQIVND (reference sequence). The CDR3 spans 14 residues. With 7 bases clipped from V and 5 bases from J, the junction kept 9 bases outside the gene matches. Data came from immunoSEQ multiplex PCR; TCRdb stores just in-frame clones and leaves some out. The sample includes 40,000 to 45,000 clones, roughly nine tenths of them seen just once. The V gene is TRBV19, the J gene TRBJ1-1; TRBD1 agrees at 8 bases. The source was CD4+ or CD8+ T cells sorted from blood, collected in a trial of the OX40 agonist ivuxolimab. This TCR was recovered from an adult with an advanced solid tumor such as melanoma, head and neck, liver or kidney cancer. CDR3 amino acids: CASTRTGSSTEAFF. The CDR3 DNA sequence: TGTGCCAGTACCCGGACAGGGAGTAGTACTGAAGCTTTCTTT.